These 32 T cell receptor beta chains came from one sample sequenced in a study of PD-1 blockade in classical Hodgkin lymphoma. The assay was immunoSEQ multiplex PCR, and TCRdb's table has in-frame clones only and misses some. The data show tens of thousands of clones, approximately 90% seen once. No patient escaped relapse after autologous stem cell transplantation, and brentuximab vedotin exposure varied. This sample comprised peripheral blood mononuclear cells (PBMCs), obtained at baseline. The source of these receptors is a human donor with classical Hodgkin lymphoma.

This rearrangement joins TRBV6-4 to TRBJ1-1, with D unclear. Germline CDR1 reads MRHNA; CDR2 reads SNTAGT. V was trimmed by 6 bases and J by 3 bases, leaving 17 bases between them. The CDR3 runs 15 residues. CDR3 sequence (DNA): TGTGCCAGCAGCCCCCTTTCGGGGTGGCACACTGAAGCTTTCTTT. As protein: CASSPLSGWHTEAFF.

The chain couples TRBV28 to TRBJ1-6; D not resolved. CDR1 MDHEN and CDR2 SYDVKM come from the germline V gene. The CDR3 has 19 residues. Trimming cost V 5 bases and J 9 bases, with 29 bases left between them. For the CDR3, the DNA is TGTGCCAGCAGTGCGATGTGGCCGGCAGGATACCTTTTGGGTTCACCCCTCCACTTT. This translates into CASSAMWPAGYLLGSPLHF.

The V call is TRBV5-1, the J call TRBJ1-3; D is uncertain. This CDR3 region has 16 residues. V was pared by 0 bases and J by 0 bases, with 10 bases between. Germline V gene lookup returns CDR1 SGHRS and CDR2 YFSETQ. CDR3 protein: CASSLAGVISGNTIYF. DNA of the CDR3: TGCGCCAGCAGCTTGGCCGGGGTAATCTCTGGAAACACCATATATTTT.

This clone has just one count. The rearrangement joins TRBV19 to TRBJ1-1; possibly TRBD1 for D (6 bases). The CDR3 is made up of 15 amino acids. V was cut by 3 bases and J by 8 bases, with 19 bases left in between. Germline V gives CDR1 LNHDA, CDR2 SQIVND (reference sequence). The CDR3 nucleotides are TGTGCCAGTAGTATGGGGGCAGGAACCAATTTCGAAGCTTTCTTT. The encoded protein is CASSMGAGTNFEAFF. Looking up the rest from reference TRBV19 and TRBJ1-1 gives the full variable domain: DGGITQSPKYLFRKEGQNVTLSCEQNLNHDAMYWYRQDPGQGLRLIYYSQIVNDFQKGDIAEGYSVSREKKESFPLTVTSAQKNPTAFYLCASSMGAGTNFEAFFGQGTRLTVV.

The gene calls are TRBV13 and TRBJ2-2; no clear D gene. The V end was cut by 2 bases, the J end by 4 bases, with 11 bases between. The CDR3 consists of 15 residues. Germline CDR1 and CDR2: PRHDT and FYEKMQ (reference sequence). CDR3 bases: TGTGCCAGCAGCTTAATGGGCTTTGGCACCGGGGAGCTGTTTTTT. This codes for CASSLMGFGTGELFF.

The chain uses TRBV18 and TRBJ1-1; unclear D gene. The CDR3 runs to 15 residues. Trimming stripped 0 bases from V and 3 bases from J, with 11 bases between. The germline gives CDR1 KGHSH, CDR2 LQKENI. This CDR3 reads CASSPPTGADTEAFF. DNA of the CDR3: TGTGCCAGCTCACCACCAACGGGTGCGGACACTGAAGCTTTCTTT. The variable domain in full, completed from reference TRBV18 and TRBJ1-1, reads NAGVMQNPRHLVRRRGQEARLRCSPMKGHSHVYWYRQLPEEGLKFMVYLQKENIIDESGMPKERFSAEFPKEGPSILRIQQVVRGDSAAYFCASSPPTGADTEAFFGQGTRLTVV.

The CDR3 sequence: CASSQDGGRGNNSPLHF. The CDR3 DNA reads as TGTGCCAGCAGCCAAGATGGGGGGAGGGGGAATAATTCACCCCTCCACTTT. The J gene is TRBJ1-6, the V gene TRBV4-2; D perhaps matches TRBD1 (6 bases). V was pared by 0 bases and J by 5 bases, with 14 bases between. The length of the CDR3 is 17 residues. The V gene's germline CDR1 is LGHNA and CDR2 YNFKEQ.

V gene TRBV28 combines with J gene TRBJ2-1; the match to TRBD2 covers 13 bases. J gave up 5 bases and V 7 bases, and 5 bases lay outside the gene matches. Germline CDR1 reads MDHEN; CDR2 reads SYDVKM. The CDR3 covers 15 residues. CDR3 in amino acids: CASTRLAGGHNEQFF. For the CDR3, the DNA is TGTGCCAGCACCAGACTAGCGGGGGGTCACAATGAGCAGTTCTTC.

This chain links TRBV15 with TRBJ1-5; D not certain. Trimming pared 1 base from V and 7 bases from J, leaving 11 bases between. Germline-derived CDR1 and CDR2 are LNHNV and YYDKDF (reference sequence). CDR3 length equals 14 residues. The DNA for the CDR3 is TGTGCCACCAGCAGAGCTAACAGTATCCAGCCCCAGCATTTT. Translation: CATSRANSIQPQHF.

In this sample, this clone turned up once. The chain links TRBV4-1 to TRBJ1-3; D is possibly TRBD1 (5 bases). The CDR3 totals 15 residues. The V end was cut by 0 bases, the J end by 3 bases, with 9 bases between. The germline V gene has CDR1 MGHRA and CDR2 YSYEKL. The CDR3 spells CASSQDGGFGNTIYF. CDR3 bases: TGCGCCAGCAGCCAAGATGGGGGGTTTGGAAACACCATATATTTT.

V and J are TRBV11-2 and TRBJ1-2; possible D gene TRBD1, 6 bases. V was cut by 0 bases and J by 6 bases, with 14 bases left in between. This CDR3 contains 15 residues. Germline V gene sequence: CDR1 SGHAT, CDR2 FQNNGV. CDR3 in amino acids: CASSLDHWTVNGYTF. Here the CDR3 DNA reads TGTGCCAGCAGCTTAGATCATTGGACAGTTAATGGCTACACCTTC.

The rearrangement links TRBV7-6 to TRBJ2-1, with TRBD1 matching over 7 bases. The CDR3 spans 13 residues. Trimming removed 2 bases from V and 10 bases from J; junction bases left unmatched: 5. Germline V gene sequence: CDR1 SGHVS, CDR2 FNYEAQ. This CDR3 reads CASSLTGVREQFF. CDR3 nucleotides: TGTGCCAGCAGCTTAACAGGGGTTCGGGAGCAGTTCTTC. Drawing the rest from reference TRBV7-6 and TRBJ2-1, the complete variable domain is GAGVSQSPRYKVTKRGQDVALRCDPISGHVSLYWYRQALGQGPEFLTYFNYEAQQDKSGLPNDRFSAERPEGSISTLTIQRTEQRDSAMYRCASSLTGVREQFFGPGTRLTVL.

This chain connects TRBV5-1 to TRBJ2-5, with a tentative D call TRBD2 (6 bases). The J call may be mistaken, given a closer DNA end match to TRBJ2-7. Germline CDR1 reads SGHRS; CDR2 reads YFSETQ. CDR3 length: 15 residues. The CDR3 nucleotides are TGCGCCAGCAGCTTCGGACGGGCGGGGACCTACGAGCAGTACTTC. Translated, it gives CASSFGRAGTYEQYF.

The V call is TRBV19, the J call TRBJ2-5, with D possibly being TRBD2 (7 bases). Trimming cost V 6 bases and J 5 bases, with 19 bases left between them. The CDR3 totals 15 residues. Germline lookup yields CDR1 LNHDA and CDR2 SQIVND (reference sequence). DNA of the CDR3: TGTGCCAGTAGCCCCTATGTAGGGGGGGAGGAGACCCAGTACTTC. It encodes CASSPYVGGEETQYF.

This clone has just a few counts. The V gene is TRBV13, the J gene TRBJ1-2; no reliable D call. Trimming left V 1 base short and J 3 bases short, with 6 bases between. CDR1 is PRHDT and CDR2 is FYEKMQ in the germline V gene (reference sequence). The CDR3 is 13 residues long. CDR3 sequence reads: CASSLVTDYGYTF. In nucleotides, the CDR3 is TGTGCCAGCAGCTTAGTGACTGACTATGGCTACACCTTC.

The J gene is TRBJ2-7, the V gene TRBV4-1; either TRBD1 or TRBD2 may fit D (6 bases each). This CDR3 has 14 amino acids. The germline CDR1 and CDR2 sequences are MGHRA and YSYEKL. V dropped 7 bases and J dropped 4 bases, with 17 bases sitting between them. In nucleotides, the CDR3 is TGCGCCAGCAAATTGTACAGGGACTCGTACGAGCAGTACTTC. Translating it yields CASKLYRDSYEQYF.

The chain joins TRBV5-1 to TRBJ2-2; 8 nucleotides match TRBD1. The CDR3 runs to 15 residues. Germline V CDR1 and CDR2: SGHRS, YFSETQ. Trimming removed 4 bases from V and 6 bases from J; junction bases left unmatched: 8. DNA of the CDR3: TGCGCCAGCAGCCCCTGGGGACAGGTTCCCGGGGAGCTGTTTTTT. Protein product: CASSPWGQVPGELFF.

The chain couples TRBV9 to TRBJ2-3; D not certain. Trimming took 1 base from V and 5 from J, leaving 5 bases between them. The CDR3 is 12 residues long. Germline CDR1 is SGDLS and CDR2 is YYNGEE. This chain's CDR3 is CASSVNQDTQYF. For the CDR3, the DNA is TGTGCCAGCAGCGTAAATCAAGATACGCAGTATTTT. The full variable domain, rest sourced from reference TRBV9 and TRBJ2-3, is DSGVTQTPKHLITATGQRVTLRCSPRSGDLSVYWYQQSLDQGLQFLIQYYNGEERAKGNILERFSAQQFPDLHSELNLSSLELGDSALYFCASSVNQDTQYFGPGTRLTVL.

The chain has TRBV25-1 and TRBJ2-2; 9 bases align to TRBD1. This CDR3 is 16 amino acids long. CDR1 is MGHDK and CDR2 is SYGVNS in the germline V gene. The junction had 6 bases not matched to a gene; V was cut back by 5 bases and J by 2 bases. The CDR3 nucleotides are TGTGCCAGCAGTATGGGGGGACAGGGAAACACCGGGGAGCTGTTTTTT. Its translation: CASSMGGQGNTGELFF.

The J gene is TRBJ1-2, the V gene TRBV5-1; D ambiguous. Between the trimmed V and J ends, which lost 5 bases and 4 bases, there was a span of 12 bases. The CDR3 consists of 13 residues. Germline V lookup: CDR1 SGHRS, CDR2 YFSETQ. CDR3 region: CASSSGIGYGYTF. Here the CDR3 DNA reads TGCGCCAGCAGTTCCGGGATAGGCTATGGCTACACCTTC.

The chain couples TRBV10-3 to TRBJ1-2; 7 bases match TRBD1. V shed 6 bases and J 7 bases; nucleotides not matched to a gene: 8. Germline assignment: CDR1 ENHRY and CDR2 SYGVKD. The CDR3 covers 13 residues. The CDR3 here is CAIRQGLEGGYTF. CDR3 DNA: TGTGCCATCAGACAGGGGCTTGAGGGTGGCTACACCTTC.

The chain is built from TRBV19 and TRBJ1-1, with 8 positions matching TRBD1. The CDR3 has 16 amino acids. The V gene end was trimmed by 4 bases and the J gene end by 4 bases; junction bases not matched to a gene: 11. In germline, CDR1 is LNHDA, CDR2 SQIVND (reference sequence). DNA of the CDR3: TGTGCCAGTAGTACCAGGACAGGGAGGTATGGCACTGAAGCTTTCTTT. This gives the protein CASSTRTGRYGTEAFF.

This clone was seen a single time. This chain uses TRBV6-1 with TRBJ2-5, with D tentatively TRBD1 or TRBD2 (5 bases each). Trimming left V 8 bases short and J 4 bases short, with 14 bases between. CDR3 size: 13 residues. In germline, CDR1 is MNHNS, CDR2 SASEGT. The CDR3 DNA sequence: TGTGCCAGCCCCAGGGTTCGGGGAGAGACCCAGTACTTC. Protein: CASPRVRGETQYF.

This clone was detected only a few times. This chain connects TRBV5-4 to TRBJ1-2; unclear D gene. Germline values: CDR1 SGHNT, CDR2 YYREEE (reference sequence). The CDR3 spans 14 residues. The V gene lost 2 bases and the J gene lost 5 bases, with 13 bases spanning the gap. CDR3 nucleotide sequence: TGTGCCAGCAGCTTTGGTATAGGTTCATATGGCTACACCTTC. Residues: CASSFGIGSYGYTF.

The chain uses TRBV19 and TRBJ2-1, with 10 bases fitting TRBD1. The CDR3 is 14 amino acids. The germline V gene has CDR1 LNHDA and CDR2 SQIVND (reference sequence). J was trimmed by 7 bases and V by 4 bases; bases with no gene match: 4. CDR3 nucleotides: TGTGCCAGTAGTAGATGGGACAGGGGAAATGAGCAGTTCTTC. Translating gives CASSRWDRGNEQFF.

This clone was seen a few times. The chain uses TRBV30 and TRBJ1-5; possibly TRBD1 for D (6 bases). Between the trimmed V and J ends, which lost 5 bases and 6 bases, there was a span of 14 bases. The germline V gene encodes CDR1 GTSNPN and CDR2 SVGIG (reference sequence). The CDR3 is 13 amino acids. The CDR3 region has the DNA TGTGCCTGGCAAGGGGGGACTTCTCAGCCCCAGCATTTT. Amino acid sequence: CAWQGGTSQPQHF.

This chain uses TRBV11-2 with TRBJ2-5, with unresolved D. CDR3 length: 12 residues. Trimming stripped 5 bases from V and 6 bases from J, with 10 bases between. Germline CDR1 and CDR2: SGHAT and FQNNGV. CDR3 coding DNA: TGTGCCAGCAGCGGACCCATAAAGACCCAGTACTTC. This gives the protein CASSGPIKTQYF.

The chain recombines TRBV18 with TRBJ1-1; D possibly corresponds to TRBD1 (6 bases). V was pared by 5 bases and J by 5 bases, with 9 bases between. In germline, CDR1 is KGHSH, CDR2 LQKENI. The CDR3 loop spans 12 amino acids. The CDR3 bases are TGTGCCAGCTCAACTACAGGGACTGAAGCTTTCTTT. This translates into CASSTTGTEAFF.

The rearrangement uses TRBV6-6 and TRBJ2-3, with D possibly being TRBD2 (7 bases). Trimming removed 2 bases at V and 6 bases at J, with 15 bases between. This CDR3 has 15 amino acids. CDR1 is MNHNY and CDR2 is SVGAGI in the germline V gene (reference sequence). DNA for the CDR3: TGTGCCAGCAGTTACGAGTGGGGGGGCGATGATACGCAGTATTTT. Translated: CASSYEWGGDDTQYF.

The rearrangement joins TRBV27 to TRBJ2-3; the match to TRBD2 covers 10 bases. The trim removed 1 base at V and 9 bases at J, leaving 10 bases unmatched. This CDR3 has 16 amino acids. Germline-derived CDR1 and CDR2 are MNHEY and SMNVEV (reference sequence). CDR3 sequence reads: CASSLLRVAGGGTQYF. CDR3 nucleotides: TGTGCCAGCAGTTTATTGAGAGTAGCGGGGGGAGGGACGCAGTATTTT.

V gene TRBV19 combines with J gene TRBJ2-3; possible D gene TRBD2, 5 bases. CDR3 length equals 13 residues. Trimming removed 4 bases from V and 4 bases from J, with 9 bases in between. The germline gives CDR1 LNHDA, CDR2 SQIVND (reference sequence). The DNA for the CDR3 is TGTGCCAGTAGTAGCTTCGGGGCAGATACGCAGTATTTT. This translates into CASSSFGADTQYF.

CDR3 in DNA: TGTGCCAGCAGGGGATCCATAGGAGTAGCCAATTCACCCCTCCACTTT. It translates to CASRGSIGVANSPLHF. The rearrangement uses TRBV6-8 and TRBJ1-6; D ambiguous. CDR3 length: 16 amino acids. V lost 6 bases and J lost 7, with 19 bases in between. Germline CDR1 reads MNHGY; CDR2 reads SAAAGT.